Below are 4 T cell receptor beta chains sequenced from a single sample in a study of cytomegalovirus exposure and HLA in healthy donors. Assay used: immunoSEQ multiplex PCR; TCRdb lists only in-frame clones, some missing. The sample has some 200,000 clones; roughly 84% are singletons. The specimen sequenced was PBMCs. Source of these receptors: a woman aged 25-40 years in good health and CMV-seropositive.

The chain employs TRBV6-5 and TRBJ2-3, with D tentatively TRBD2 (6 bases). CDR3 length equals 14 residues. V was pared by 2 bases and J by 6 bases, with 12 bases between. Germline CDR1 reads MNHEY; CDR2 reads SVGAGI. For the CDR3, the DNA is TGTGCCAGCAGTTACGGAAATCGGGGGGATACGCAGTATTTT. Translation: CASSYGNRGDTQYF.

The CDR3 reads CASSSTPGFRTGGYNEQFF. CDR3 DNA: TGTGCCAGCAGCTCGACTCCGGGATTCCGCACAGGGGGGTACAATGAGCAGTTCTTC. The rearrangement joins TRBV11-2 to TRBJ2-1, with 8 bases fitting TRBD1. This CDR3 is 19 amino acids long. V dropped 4 bases and J dropped 4; count of bases not matched to a gene: 18. The germline V gene encodes CDR1 SGHAT and CDR2 FQNNGV.

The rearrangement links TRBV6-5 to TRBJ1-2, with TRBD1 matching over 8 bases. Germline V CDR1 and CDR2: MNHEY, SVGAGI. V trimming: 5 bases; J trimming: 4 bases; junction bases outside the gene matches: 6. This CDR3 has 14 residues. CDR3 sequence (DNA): TGTGCCAGCAGTGTGGACAGGGTATCCTATGGCTACACCTTC. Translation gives CASSVDRVSYGYTF.

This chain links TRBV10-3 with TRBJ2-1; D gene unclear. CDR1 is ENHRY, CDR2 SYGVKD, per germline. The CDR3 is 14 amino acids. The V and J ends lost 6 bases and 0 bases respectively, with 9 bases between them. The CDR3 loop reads CAIRGESSYNEQFF. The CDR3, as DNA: TGTGCCATCAGGGGCGAGAGCTCCTACAATGAGCAGTTCTTC.